A selection of T cell receptor beta chains follows, all from one sample in a study of T cells in Graves' hyperthyroidism and ophthalmopathy. TCRdb re-analysed the multiplex PCR reads in MiXCR, keeping a single row per CDR3 protein. The data contain fewer than 550,000 distinct CDR3 sequences, 15% to 17% of them singletons. Material: blood. The source is a woman between 18 and 29 years old with Graves' hyperthyroidism. Each CDR3 is given with its conserved first and last residue. D genes are given only for firm matches. Size values are once, few and many counts, or a class for expanded clones, and some rows have none.

j_call clone_size v_call d_call cdr3_aa cdr3_nt
TRBJ1-2 few TRBV24-1 - CATQSRGEDNYGYTF TGTGCCACCCAATCCCGGGGGGAAGATAACTATGGCTACACCTTC
TRBJ2-7 many TRBV20-1 - CSGSIGTGRPLGQYF TGCAGTGGCTCTATCGGGACTGGGCGGCCTCTCGGGCAGTACTTC
TRBJ2-7 - TRBV6-5 TRBD2 CASSYQNGGAYEQYF TGTGCCAGCAGTTATCAGAACGGGGGGGCTTACGAGCAGTACTTC
TRBJ2-2 few TRBV15 - CATHERGSTGELFF TGTGCCACCCACGAACGGGGGAGCACCGGGGAGCTGTTTTTT
TRBJ2-1 many TRBV28 TRBD2 CASTTSGKGYNEQFF TGTGCCAGCACGACTAGCGGGAAGGGCTACAATGAGCAGTTCTTC
TRBJ2-1 many TRBV3-1 - CASSQDRQAYWDEQFF TGTGCCAGCAGCCAAGATCGTCAGGCCTACTGGGATGAGCAGTTCTTC
TRBJ2-2 - TRBV18 - CASSPARAPNTGELFF TGTGCCAGCTCACCTGCACGTGCCCCGAACACCGGGGAGCTGTTTTTT
TRBJ1-2 many TRBV28 - CASIVPGTFGYTF TGTGCCAGCATCGTCCCCGGGACGTTTGGCTACACCTTC
TRBJ2-7 many TRBV7-9 - CASSSSRSSYEQYF TGTGCCAGCAGCTCAAGCAGGAGCTCCTACGAGCAGTACTTC
TRBJ2-6 - TRBV2 - CASSGLRFAGANVLTF TGTGCCAGCAGCGGCCTAAGATTCGCCGGGGCCAACGTCCTGACTTTC
TRBJ2-1 - TRBV14 TRBD2 CASSRNPRTSGLYNEQFF TGTGCCAGCAGCCGAAATCCGCGGACTAGCGGGCTCTACAATGAGCAGTTCTTC
TRBJ2-1 many TRBV19 TRBD2 CASGRTGLVSQFF TGTGCCAGTGGCCGTACGGGACTAGTCTCGCAGTTCTTC
TRBJ1-5 - TRBV24-1 - CATSVEGQGGVSNQPQHF TGTGCCACCAGTGTCGAGGGCCAGGGCGGAGTGAGCAATCAGCCCCAGCATTTT
TRBJ2-5 many TRBV7-3 - CASSLTSLPQETQYF TGTGCCAGCAGCCTTACTAGCCTCCCCCAAGAGACCCAGTACTTC
TRBJ2-7 few TRBV7-2 TRBD2 CASSLSGAADEQYF TGTGCCAGCAGCTTAAGCGGGGCGGCGGACGAGCAGTACTTC
TRBJ2-1 many TRBV27 - CASTSPGDHRGQFF TGTGCCAGTACCTCACCGGGAGACCATCGAGGGCAGTTCTTC
TRBJ2-2 few TRBV9 - CASSVGGGGYTGELFF TGTGCCAGCAGCGTAGGGGGCGGAGGGTACACCGGGGAGCTGTTTTTT
TRBJ1-1 few TRBV5-5 - CASSLNRGHTEAFF TGTGCCAGCAGCTTGAATAGGGGTCACACTGAAGCTTTCTTT
TRBJ2-5 many TRBV5-1 - CASSRLETRETQYF TGCGCCAGCAGCCGACTAGAAACCCGGGAGACCCAGTACTTC
TRBJ2-5 few TRBV7-3 TRBD1 CASSRQGAETQYF TGTGCCAGCAGCCGACAGGGGGCGGAGACCCAGTACTTC
TRBJ1-6 many TRBV11-2 - CASSSTRGGSPLHF TGTGCCAGCAGCTCAACAAGGGGTGGTTCACCCCTCCACTTT
TRBJ2-7 few TRBV28 - CASKVPSGWEEQYF TGTGCCAGCAAGGTTCCATCGGGGTGGGAAGAGCAGTACTTC
TRBJ1-6 few TRBV10-3 - CAISDPAGSSYNSPLHF TGTGCCATCAGTGACCCCGCGGGCAGCTCCTATAATTCACCCCTCCACTTT
TRBJ1-1 many TRBV6-1 - CASSENRVLNTEAFF TGTGCCAGCAGTGAAAACAGGGTATTGAACACTGAAGCTTTCTTT
TRBJ1-4 many TRBV10-3 - CAISESFTGPGSEKLFF TGTGCCATCAGTGAGTCATTTACGGGACCTGGGTCTGAAAAACTGTTTTTT
TRBJ1-3 - TRBV13 - CASRTYRDPAGNTIYF TGTGCCAGCAGAACCTACCGGGACCCGGCAGGAAACACCATATATTTT
TRBJ2-5 many TRBV5-5 TRBD1 CASSWAGTEETQYF TGTGCCAGCAGCTGGGCCGGGACAGAAGAGACCCAGTACTTC
TRBJ1-1 few TRBV7-9 - CASSPNLQGSTEAFF TGTGCCAGCAGCCCTAACTTACAGGGCAGCACTGAAGCTTTCTTT
TRBJ1-4 many TRBV7-8 TRBD1 CASSLSRRDRNFRSTNEKLFF TGTGCCAGCAGCTTGAGTCGCCGGGACAGGAATTTTCGGTCAACTAATGAAAAACTGTTTTTT
TRBJ1-4 many TRBV2 - CASTRVEATNEKLFF TGTGCCAGCACCCGGGTTGAGGCAACTAATGAAAAACTGTTTTTT
TRBJ1-6 many TRBV5-1 - CASSLPGERSPLHF TGCGCCAGCAGCTTGCCAGGGGAGCGTTCACCCCTCCACTTT
TRBJ2-5 - TRBV6-1 TRBD1 CASSEVHRDRGLLETQYF TGTGCCAGCAGTGAAGTTCACCGGGACAGGGGGCTTCTGGAGACCCAGTACTTC
TRBJ2-2 - TRBV28 TRBD1 CASSPHGTGAGGELFF TGTGCCAGCAGCCCCCACGGGACAGGGGCGGGCGGGGAGCTGTTTTTT
TRBJ2-3 many TRBV11-2 - CASSELDTYTDTQYF TGTGCCAGCAGCGAACTGGACACGTACACAGATACGCAGTATTTT
TRBJ2-5 - TRBV4-2 - CASSQDLGARETQYF TGTGCCAGCAGCCAAGATTTAGGGGCGCGAGAGACCCAGTACTTC
TRBJ2-5 many TRBV28 TRBD2 CASSLFQTGGRRETQYF TGTGCCAGTTCCCTCTTCCAAACGGGGGGGCGCCGGGAGACCCAGTACTTC
TRBJ1-2 many TRBV2 - CASNPGQVYGYTF TGTGCCAGCAATCCGGGACAAGTCTATGGCTACACCTTC
TRBJ2-6 - TRBV28 - CASTVGANVLTF TGTGCCAGCACCGTCGGGGCCAACGTCCTGACTTTC
TRBJ2-5 - TRBV5-1 - CASSLEPGQETQYF TGCGCCAGCAGCTTGGAGCCGGGCCAAGAGACCCAGTACTTC
TRBJ1-6 many TRBV2 TRBD1 CASSEARQGTSPLHF TGTGCCAGCAGTGAAGCTCGACAGGGCACTTCACCCCTCCACTTT
TRBJ1-1 many TRBV2 - CASSIHRQLNTEAFF TGTGCCAGCAGTATCCACCGACAGCTCAACACTGAAGCTTTCTTT
TRBJ2-7 many TRBV12-3/TRBV12-4 - CASGFWNEQYF TGTGCCAGCGGGTTCTGGAACGAGCAGTACTTC
TRBJ2-4 - TRBV12-3/TRBV12-4 - CASSQTTHRGGVAKNIQYF TGTGCCAGCAGCCAAACCACCCACAGGGGCGGGGTGGCCAAAAACATTCAGTACTTC
TRBJ2-5 - TRBV6-2/TRBV6-3 - CASTIRGSETQYF TGTGCCAGCACAATACGGGGATCGGAGACCCAGTACTTC
TRBJ1-5 - TRBV28 - CASSLPPDGISQPQHF TGTGCCAGCAGTTTACCCCCGGACGGGATCTCTCAGCCCCAGCATTTT